The entry below describes one T cell receptor beta chain. This entry belongs to a study of blood T cell repertoires in COVID-19. As for the study in general: COVID-19 samples, acute and convalescent, were from the United States, Italy and Spain. Sources were T cells, B-cell-depleted T cells, or PBMCs; the material itself was cDNA or gDNA.

Per the original methods: Counts of nucleated cells, estimated from reference gene primer amplification, were obtained. Generated by immunoSEQ multiplex PCR, the TCRdb table keeps only in-frame clones and is missing some. V, J and clone size reflect that table, while D and trimming were determined from the DNA. The sample includes 150,000 to 200,000 clones, roughly nine tenths seen only once; the top ten take 0.7% to 0.85%. V shed 5 bases, J shed 0 bases, and the junction held 2 bases outside the gene matches. CDR3 length: 15 residues. Germline V lookup: CDR1 SGHTA, CDR2 FQGNSA. The rearrangement uses TRBV7-2 and TRBJ2-1, with 9 bases that match TRBD2. This receptor was obtained from a woman in her seventies with acute or convalescent COVID-19. Sequenced sample: peripheral blood. In DNA form, the CDR3 reads TGTGCCAGCAGCGCGGGACTAGCCTCCTACAATGAGCAGTTCTTC. Protein product: CASSAGLASYNEQFF.